The 24 T cell receptor beta chains presented below share a single source sample, sequenced in a study of T cells after yellow fever vaccination (dated by TCRdb to the late 2010s). The treatment or condition tag for this specimen amounts to: live attenuated yellow fever vaccine strain. The library was obtained by 5' RACE. The instrument was an Illumina NovaSeq 6000. TCRdb cleaned the public reads at Q25 with fastp, built clones with MiXCR and kept in-frame beta chains. Identical CDR3 protein sequences are pooled into one entry, listed with their most common genes and DNA. The sample has 300,000 to 400,000 distinct CDR3 sequences on record, about 10% of them singletons. The top ten constitute 3% to 3.5% of the sample. The sample consisted of CD4+ T cells sorted from PBMCs, taken 45 days after the yellow fever booster vaccination. These receptors all stem from a man younger than 35 who received the YFV17D yellow fever vaccine.

This clonotype occurred a few times. V and J are TRBV5-1 and TRBJ2-2, with 10 bases aligning to TRBD2. Germline-derived CDR1 and CDR2 are SGHRS and YFSETQ. V trimming: 1 base; J trimming: 0 bases; junction bases outside the gene matches: 3. The CDR3 extends over 17 amino acids. The DNA for the CDR3 is TGCGCCAGCAGCTTGTTTACTAGCGGGGCGAACACCGGGGAGCTGTTTTTT. It specifies CASSLFTSGANTGELFF.

This chain links TRBV5-1 with TRBJ1-2, with unresolved D. The V end was cut by 2 bases, the J end by 2 bases, with 7 bases between. The CDR3 has 13 amino acids. Germline CDR1 and CDR2: SGHRS and YFSETQ. CDR3 coding DNA: TGCGCCAGCAGCTTTGAACGGAACTATGGCTACACCTTC. The encoded protein is CASSFERNYGYTF.

Only a few counts were recorded for this clonotype. This chain uses TRBV20-1 with TRBJ1-1; D remains ambiguous. The CDR3 is made up of 11 amino acids. V lost 1 base, J lost 3 bases, and 3 bases lay in between. Germline V CDR1 and CDR2: DFQATT, SNEGSKA (reference sequence). CDR3 loop: CSARGDTEAFF. The CDR3 bases are TGCAGTGCTAGAGGAGACACTGAAGCTTTCTTT.

Many counts were recorded for this clonotype. DNA for the CDR3: TGTGCCAGCAGCTGGGGACAGGGGGCGAGGCAGCCCCAGCATTTT. It is translated as CASSWGQGARQPQHF. The rearrangement joins TRBV3-1 to TRBJ1-5; 12 nucleotides agree with TRBD1. V trimming: 5 bases; J trimming: 7 bases; junction bases outside the gene matches: 6. CDR3 length equals 15 residues. Germline-derived CDR1 and CDR2 are LGHDT and YNNKEL (reference sequence).

The chain is built from TRBV10-3 and TRBJ2-5; D ambiguous. The length of the CDR3 is 15 residues. The V gene's germline CDR1 is ENHRY and CDR2 SYGVKD. Trimming took 6 bases from V and 1 from J, leaving 15 bases between them. The DNA for the CDR3 is TGTGCCATCAGAGACCCAGGCAGCACCCAAGAGACCCAGTACTTC. Translation gives CAIRDPGSTQETQYF.

This clonotype was counted many times. The rearrangement joins TRBV5-1 to TRBJ1-1; D is uncertain. The CDR3 sequence is 14 residues long. V dropped 0 bases and J dropped 10 bases, with 16 bases sitting between them. Per the germline V gene, CDR1 is SGHRS and CDR2 is YFSETQ. The CDR3 is CASSLEQGGHGAFF. The CDR3 nucleotides are TGCGCCAGCAGCTTGGAACAAGGCGGGCATGGAGCTTTCTTT.

This clonotype was seen a handful of times. The V and J genes are TRBV6-1 and TRBJ2-3; D might be TRBD1 or TRBD2, each matching 5 bases. The CDR3 is 11 residues long. V was clipped by 8 bases and J by 5 bases, with 8 bases between them. Germline lookup yields CDR1 MNHNS and CDR2 SASEGT. The CDR3 here is CASRDVDTQYF. The CDR3 bases are TGTGCCAGCCGGGACGTAGATACGCAGTATTTT.

The V call is TRBV5-1, the J call TRBJ1-4, with D maybe TRBD1 (5 bases). The CDR3 contains 15 residues. Per germline, CDR1 SGHRS and CDR2 YFSETQ. Between the trimmed V and J ends, which lost 4 bases and 5 bases, there was a span of 15 bases. The CDR3 is CASSELTARNEKLFF. CDR3 DNA sequence: TGCGCCAGCAGCGAGCTGACAGCACGCAATGAAAAACTGTTTTTT.

This clonotype was found a few times. The gene calls are TRBV7-9 and TRBJ2-5; possible D gene TRBD2, 6 bases. Trimming stripped 8 bases from V and 1 base from J, with 17 bases between. The CDR3 is made up of 15 amino acids. From germline, CDR1 is SEHNR and CDR2 FQNEAQ (reference sequence). CDR3 protein: CASLPDRGSQETQYF. CDR3 nucleotides: TGTGCCAGCCTCCCGGACCGGGGGAGCCAAGAGACCCAGTACTTC.

The rearrangement joins TRBV20-1 to TRBJ2-7; D is uncertain. Germline V CDR1 and CDR2: DFQATT, SNEGSKA (reference sequence). The V and J ends lost 0 bases and 9 bases respectively, with 12 bases between them. This CDR3 is built from 12 residues. The chain's CDR3 is CSARDQVSVQYF. CDR3 bases: TGCAGTGCTAGAGATCAAGTATCTGTGCAGTACTTC.

The V gene is TRBV6-2 or TRBV6-3, the J gene TRBJ1-2; D remains ambiguous. V was shortened by 6 bases and J by 2 bases, with 10 bases between the two germline ends. There are 13 residues in the CDR3. CDR1 and CDR2 from the germline V gene are MNHEY and SVGEGT. In DNA form, the CDR3 reads TGTGCCAGCAGGATGGCGGGGAACTATGGCTACACCTTC. This encodes CASRMAGNYGYTF.

Ten or more counts support this clonotype. The CDR3 is CASSPRGTDTQYF. For the CDR3, the DNA is TGTGCCAGCAGTCCCCGGGGCACAGATACGCAGTATTTT. The rearrangement joins TRBV12-3 or TRBV12-4 to TRBJ2-3, with unresolved D. Trimming took 5 bases from V and 1 from J, leaving 7 bases between them. The CDR3 totals 13 residues.

This chain uses TRBV20-1 with TRBJ2-7; 8 nucleotides line up with TRBD1. V lost 0 bases to trimming and J lost 2 bases; unmatched junction nucleotides: 3. CDR3 length: 14 residues. Germline CDR1 reads DFQATT; CDR2 reads SNEGSKA (reference sequence). The CDR3: CSARDWDRPYEQYF. For the CDR3, the DNA is TGCAGTGCTAGAGACTGGGACAGGCCCTACGAGCAGTACTTC.

This clonotype was seen only a few times. The chain combines TRBV6-2 or TRBV6-3 with TRBJ2-2, with TRBD1 matching 9 bases. Germline V CDR1 and CDR2: MNHEY, SVGEGT. The CDR3 is 16 residues long. With 8 bases clipped from V and 4 bases from J, the junction kept 11 bases outside the gene matches. Here the CDR3 reads CASGDRENSGTGELFF. The CDR3 coding sequence is TGTGCCAGCGGGGACAGGGAGAATTCGGGCACCGGGGAGCTGTTTTTT.

This clonotype was counted between two and nine times. V and J are TRBV14 and TRBJ2-7; 9 positions agree with TRBD1. Per the germline V gene, CDR1 is SGHDN and CDR2 is FVKESK. V lost 3 bases, J lost 5 bases, and 14 bases stayed unmatched. This CDR3 is built from 17 residues. In DNA, the CDR3 is TGTGCCAGCAGCCACGACCGCCAGGGGACAGGGTCCAACGAGCAGTACTTC. This encodes CASSHDRQGTGSNEQYF.

This chain's CDR3 is CSARDRRQGGYNEQFF. CDR3 in DNA: TGCAGTGCTAGAGATCGGAGGCAGGGAGGGTACAATGAGCAGTTCTTC. The chain employs TRBV20-1 and TRBJ2-1; 7 nucleotides match TRBD2. J gave up 4 bases and V 0 bases, and 9 bases lay outside the gene matches. This CDR3 region has 16 residues. CDR1 is DFQATT and CDR2 is SNEGSKA in the germline V gene (reference sequence).

This chain uses TRBV6-6 with TRBJ2-3, with 7 bases lining up with TRBD1. V was clipped by 5 bases and J by 4 bases; unmatched bases: 6. The length of the CDR3 is 14 residues. Per the germline V gene, CDR1 is MNHNY and CDR2 is SVGAGI (reference sequence). The CDR3 DNA sequence: TGTGCCAGCAGTCCAAGACAGGGCCCAGATACGCAGTATTTT. As protein: CASSPRQGPDTQYF.

This clonotype was observed a few times. The chain recombines TRBV6-1 with TRBJ1-2; no firm D call. This CDR3 is 11 amino acids long. Germline V gives CDR1 MNHNS, CDR2 SASEGT. V was trimmed by 1 base and J by 4 bases, leaving 1 base between them. CDR3 bases: TGTGCCAGCAGTGAAGTCTATGGCTACACCTTC. This sequence encodes CASSEVYGYTF.

This clonotype was seen a few times. The chain is built from TRBV7-8 and TRBJ2-5; D tentatively fits TRBD1 or TRBD2 (5 bases each). Germline CDR1 SGHVS, CDR2 FQNEAQ. The V and J ends lost 4 bases and 2 bases respectively, with 14 bases between them. This CDR3 is built from 15 residues. In DNA form, the CDR3 reads TGTGCCAGCAGCTCTTATCGGGACGCTCAAGAGACCCAGTACTTC. It codes for CASSSYRDAQETQYF.

This clonotype was recorded a few times. This rearrangement joins TRBV4-2 to TRBJ1-1, with 10 bases matching TRBD1. After removal of 8 bases from V and 12 bases from J, the junction contained 12 bases not matched to a gene. The CDR3 spans 13 residues. The germline V gene has CDR1 LGHNA and CDR2 YNFKEQ. DNA for the CDR3: TGTGCCAGCCACCGTGGACAGGGGGAAGCAACTTTCTTT. Its translation: CASHRGQGEATFF.

This clonotype was detected ten times or more. The chain joins TRBV27 to TRBJ1-4; a weak D match, TRBD1 (6 bases). The V and J ends lost 3 bases and 7 bases respectively, with 15 bases between them. This CDR3 spans 15 amino acids. The germline CDR1 and CDR2 sequences are MNHEY and SMNVEV (reference sequence). The CDR3 nucleotides are TGTGCCAGCAGTTTTAAGAGGGGGAGAGGTGAAAAACTGTTTTTT. Translated, it gives CASSFKRGRGEKLFF.

The sample holds a few counts of this clonotype. The J gene is TRBJ2-5, the V gene TRBV20-1, with D possibly matching TRBD2 (5 bases). V gave up 3 bases and J gave up 5 bases, with 13 bases separating them. Looked up from germline, CDR1 is DFQATT and CDR2 is SNEGSKA (reference sequence). CDR3 length: 13 residues. Written as DNA, the CDR3 is TGCAGTGCTAGTAGGGCGGGTCGGGAGACCCAGTACTTC. Protein: CSASRAGRETQYF.

This clonotype showed up just a few times. The CDR3 nucleotides are TGCAGCGCTTCCGAGCCTGAAGCTTTCTTT. It is translated as CSASEPEAFF. The rearrangement joins TRBV29-1 to TRBJ1-1, with D uncertain. The CDR3 is 10 amino acids. V was shortened by 7 bases and J by 6 bases, with 9 bases between the two germline ends. CDR1 and CDR2 from the germline V gene are SQVTM and ANQGSEA.

This clonotype was counted at least ten times. V gene TRBV18 combines with J gene TRBJ2-7; TRBD1 aligns across 7 bases. With 3 bases clipped from V and 4 bases from J, the junction kept 12 bases outside the gene matches. The germline V gene has CDR1 KGHSH and CDR2 LQKENI. This CDR3 contains 16 residues. CDR3: CASSPLRVGGLYEQYV. The DNA of the CDR3 is TGTGCCAGCTCACCCCTAAGAGTAGGGGGCTTATACGAGCAGTACGTC.